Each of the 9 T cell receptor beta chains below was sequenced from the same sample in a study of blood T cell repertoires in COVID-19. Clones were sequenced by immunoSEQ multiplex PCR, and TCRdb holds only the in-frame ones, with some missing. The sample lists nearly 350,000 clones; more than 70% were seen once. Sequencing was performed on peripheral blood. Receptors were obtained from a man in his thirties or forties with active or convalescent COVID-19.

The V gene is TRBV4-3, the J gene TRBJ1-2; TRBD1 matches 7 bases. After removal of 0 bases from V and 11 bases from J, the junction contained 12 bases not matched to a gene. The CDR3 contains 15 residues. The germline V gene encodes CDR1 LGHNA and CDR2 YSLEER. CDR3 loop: CASSQDITTGTGYTF. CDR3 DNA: TGCGCCAGCAGCCAAGATATCACGACAGGGACCGGTTACACCTTC.

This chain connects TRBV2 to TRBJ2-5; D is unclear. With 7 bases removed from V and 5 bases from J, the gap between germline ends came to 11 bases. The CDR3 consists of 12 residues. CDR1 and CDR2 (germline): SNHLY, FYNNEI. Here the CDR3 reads CASTPSQETQYF. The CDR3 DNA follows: TGTGCCAGCACCCCGTCGCAGGAGACCCAGTACTTC.

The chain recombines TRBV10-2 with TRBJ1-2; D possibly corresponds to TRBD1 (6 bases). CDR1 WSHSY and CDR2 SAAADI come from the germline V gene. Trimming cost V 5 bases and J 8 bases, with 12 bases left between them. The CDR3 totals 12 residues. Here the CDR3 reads CASSHQQGGYTF. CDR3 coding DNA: TGCGCCAGCAGTCATCAACAGGGAGGCTACACCTTC.

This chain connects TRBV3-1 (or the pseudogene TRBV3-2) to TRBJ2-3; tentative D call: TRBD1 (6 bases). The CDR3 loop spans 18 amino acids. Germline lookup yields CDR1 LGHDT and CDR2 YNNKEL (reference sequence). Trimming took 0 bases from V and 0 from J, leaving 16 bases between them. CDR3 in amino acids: CASSQDHPQGLSTDTQYF. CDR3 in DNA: TGTGCCAGCAGCCAAGATCATCCACAGGGCTTGAGCACAGATACGCAGTATTTT.

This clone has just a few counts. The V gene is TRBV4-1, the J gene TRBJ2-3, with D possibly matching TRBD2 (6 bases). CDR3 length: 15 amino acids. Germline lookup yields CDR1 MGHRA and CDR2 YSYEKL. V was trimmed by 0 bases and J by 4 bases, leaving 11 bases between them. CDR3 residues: CASSQEPGVADTQYF. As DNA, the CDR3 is TGCGCCAGCAGCCAAGAACCGGGAGTGGCAGATACGCAGTATTTT.

CDR3 residues: CASSYPLLTGRTPYEQYF. CDR3 DNA sequence: TGTGCCAGCAGTTACCCACTACTGACAGGCCGGACTCCCTACGAGCAGTACTTC. The V call is TRBV6-2 or TRBV6-3, the J call TRBJ2-7, with D possibly being TRBD1 (6 bases). Germline assignment: CDR1 MNHEY and CDR2 SVGEGT. V was cut by 2 bases and J by 2 bases, with 22 bases left in between. The CDR3 totals 18 residues.

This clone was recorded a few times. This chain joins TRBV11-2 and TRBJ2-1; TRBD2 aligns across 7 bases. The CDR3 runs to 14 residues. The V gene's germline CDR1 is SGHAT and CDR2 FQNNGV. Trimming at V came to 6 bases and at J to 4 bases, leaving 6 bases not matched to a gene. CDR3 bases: TGTGCCAGCAGACCAGCGGGGCCTTACAATGAGCAGTTCTTC. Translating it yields CASRPAGPYNEQFF. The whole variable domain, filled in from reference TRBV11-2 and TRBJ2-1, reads EAGVAQSPRYKIIEKRQSVAFWCNPISGHATLYWYQQILGQGPKLLIQFQNNGVVDDSQLPKDRFSAERLKGVDSTLKIQPAKLEDSAVYLCASRPAGPYNEQFFGPGTRLTVL.

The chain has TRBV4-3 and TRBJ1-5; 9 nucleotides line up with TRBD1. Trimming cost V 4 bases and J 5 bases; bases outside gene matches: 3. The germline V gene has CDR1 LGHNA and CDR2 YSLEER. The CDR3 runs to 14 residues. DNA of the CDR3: TGCGCCAGCAGCCCCGACAGGGGGGATCAGCCCCAGCATTTT. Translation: CASSPDRGDQPQHF.

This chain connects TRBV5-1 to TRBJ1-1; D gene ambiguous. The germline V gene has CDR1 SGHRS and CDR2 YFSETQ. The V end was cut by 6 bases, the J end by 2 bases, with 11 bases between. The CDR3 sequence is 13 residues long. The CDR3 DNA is TGCGCCAGCACCCTAGAACGTAACACTGAAGCTTTCTTT. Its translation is CASTLERNTEAFF.